This T cell receptor beta chain was recovered during a study of blood T cells in healthy people across ages. Sample-barcoded 5' priming and a J-beta primer mix drove a second PCR of about 7 to 11 cycles. One entry per CDR3 protein, called by TCRdb with MiXCR from the 5' RACE reads. The sample contains some 710,000 distinct CDR3 sequences, 46% of which appear only once. The CDR3 has 12 amino acids. Each donor had about 10 milliliters of peripheral blood drawn. The V and J genes are TRBV21-1 and TRBJ2-7. TRBV21-1 is recorded as a pseudogene. The sample consisted of blood. The sequence was collected from an elderly man in good health. The CDR3 nucleotides are TGTGCCAACAGCAGGGTTTCCTACGAGCAGTACTTC. Translating it yields CANSRVSYEQYF.